The rows below give T cell receptor beta chains drawn from one sample of a study of blood T cell repertoires in COVID-19. Libraries were prepared by immunoSEQ multiplex PCR; TCRdb keeps only in-frame clonotypes and omits some of them. The sample lists about 150,000 clones; 83% were seen once. Sequencing was done on a sample of peripheral blood. The receptors derive from a woman aged 55-69 years with COVID-19, enrolled during active disease. Each CDR3 is given with its conserved first and last residue. Each record gives: D gene, J gene, V gene, clone size, CDR3 DNA, CDR3 protein. The D gene is left open where the match is weak. Size is omitted from some rows. Given values are once, few, many or a class for expanded clones.

d_gene: .; j_gene: TRBJ2-7; v_gene: TRBV9; abundance: .; CDR3nt: TGTGCCAGCAGCGTAGACGGGAGCTCCTACGAGCAGTACTTC; CDR3aa: CASSVDGSSYEQYF
d_gene: TRBD1; j_gene: TRBJ1-6; v_gene: TRBV18; abundance: .; CDR3nt: TGTGCCAGCTCACTCCTGGGCGGGACAGGGACTTCACCCCTCCACTTT; CDR3aa: CASSLLGGTGTSPLHF
d_gene: .; j_gene: TRBJ2-1; v_gene: TRBV4-1; abundance: .; CDR3nt: TGCGCCAGCAGCCAAGACCAAGCGGGCTCCTACAATGAGCAGTTCTTC; CDR3aa: CASSQDQAGSYNEQFF
d_gene: TRBD2; j_gene: TRBJ2-2; v_gene: TRBV7-6; abundance: .; CDR3nt: TGTGCCAGCAGCCCCAGCGGGAGGTACACCGGGGAGCTGTTTTTT; CDR3aa: CASSPSGRYTGELFF
d_gene: .; j_gene: TRBJ2-7; v_gene: TRBV3-1/TRBV3-2; abundance: .; CDR3nt: TGTGCCAGCAGCCGATCGGGGTCCTACGAGCAGTACTTC; CDR3aa: CASSRSGSYEQYF
d_gene: TRBD1; j_gene: TRBJ1-6; v_gene: TRBV4-1; abundance: once; CDR3nt: TGCGCCCGCAGCCGCCGGGACAGGGGTGGAGGCTCACCCCTCCACTTT; CDR3aa: CARSRRDRGGGSPLHF
d_gene: .; j_gene: TRBJ1-1; v_gene: TRBV9; abundance: .; CDR3nt: TGTGCCAGCAGCGCACGACAGAGGAACACTGAAGCTTTCTTT; CDR3aa: CASSARQRNTEAFF
d_gene: TRBD2; j_gene: TRBJ2-1; v_gene: TRBV13; abundance: .; CDR3nt: TGTGCCAGCAGCTTCTCAAGCGGGGCCTACTACAATGAGCAGTTCTTC; CDR3aa: CASSFSSGAYYNEQFF
d_gene: .; j_gene: TRBJ1-4; v_gene: TRBV18; abundance: .; CDR3nt: TGTGCCAGCTCACCAGCGGAGGCAGCAACTAATGAAAAACTGTTTTTT; CDR3aa: CASSPAEAATNEKLFF
d_gene: .; j_gene: TRBJ2-2; v_gene: TRBV11-3; abundance: .; CDR3nt: TGTGCCAGCAGCTTAGATAGGGGAACCGGGGAGCTGTTTTTT; CDR3aa: CASSLDRGTGELFF
d_gene: .; j_gene: TRBJ1-1; v_gene: TRBV19; abundance: .; CDR3nt: TGTGCCAGTAGTATAATCACGGAGTCTGAAGCTTTCTTT; CDR3aa: CASSIITESEAFF
d_gene: TRBD2; j_gene: TRBJ2-2; v_gene: TRBV3-1/TRBV3-2; abundance: .; CDR3nt: TGTGCCAGCAGCCTCGGGAGGACTAGCGGAGCCGGGGAGCTGTTTTTT; CDR3aa: CASSLGRTSGAGELFF
d_gene: TRBD1; j_gene: TRBJ2-5; v_gene: TRBV7-3; abundance: .; CDR3nt: TGTGCCAGCAGCTTAACGACAGGGGTGGGAGAGACCCAGTACTTC; CDR3aa: CASSLTTGVGETQYF
d_gene: TRBD1; j_gene: TRBJ1-2; v_gene: TRBV19; abundance: .; CDR3nt: TGTGCCAGTAGTAGTTACAGGGGATCTGGCTACACCTTC; CDR3aa: CASSSYRGSGYTF
d_gene: .; j_gene: TRBJ2-7; v_gene: TRBV12-3/TRBV12-4; abundance: .; CDR3nt: TGTGCCAGCAGTTCTAGTTTCCACGAGCAGTACTTC; CDR3aa: CASSSSFHEQYF
d_gene: .; j_gene: TRBJ2-3; v_gene: TRBV10-3; abundance: .; CDR3nt: TGTGCCACCCAACTAGAAAAGGGTACGGATACGCAGTATTTT; CDR3aa: CATQLEKGTDTQYF
d_gene: TRBD1; j_gene: TRBJ2-1; v_gene: TRBV5-1; abundance: .; CDR3nt: TGCGCCAGCAGCTTGATAGGCCCGGGACAGGGGGCTGGGAATGAGCAGTTCTTC; CDR3aa: CASSLIGPGQGAGNEQFF
d_gene: .; j_gene: TRBJ2-7; v_gene: TRBV7-8; abundance: .; CDR3nt: TGTGCCAGCAGCTTAGCGTCGGCACAGAACGAGCAGTACTTC; CDR3aa: CASSLASAQNEQYF
d_gene: .; j_gene: TRBJ1-1; v_gene: TRBV29-1; abundance: .; CDR3nt: TGCAGCGTAGAAAAACAGCAGAACACTGAAGCTTTCTTT; CDR3aa: CSVEKQQNTEAFF
d_gene: TRBD2; j_gene: TRBJ2-7; v_gene: TRBV27; abundance: few; CDR3nt: TGTGCCAGCAGTACGGGGACTAGCGGGAGAGACGAGCAGTACTTC; CDR3aa: CASSTGTSGRDEQYF
d_gene: .; j_gene: TRBJ2-2; v_gene: TRBV19; abundance: .; CDR3nt: TGTGCCAGTAGTATATGGGGGGGCCGGAGGACCGGGGAGCTGTTTTTT; CDR3aa: CASSIWGGRRTGELFF
d_gene: TRBD2; j_gene: TRBJ2-3; v_gene: TRBV24-1; abundance: .; CDR3nt: TGTGCCACCAGTGATTCCTTGGGGGAAGCGGGAGGGACAGATACGCAGTATTTT; CDR3aa: CATSDSLGEAGGTDTQYF
d_gene: TRBD1; j_gene: TRBJ1-2; v_gene: TRBV6-4; abundance: .; CDR3nt: TGTGCCAGCAGGCAGACAGGGGAAAACTATGGCTACACCTTC; CDR3aa: CASRQTGENYGYTF
d_gene: .; j_gene: TRBJ1-1; v_gene: TRBV9; abundance: .; CDR3nt: TGTGCCAGCAGCGCCGGACAGCTGAACACTGAAGCTTTCTTT; CDR3aa: CASSAGQLNTEAFF
d_gene: .; j_gene: TRBJ1-5; v_gene: TRBV28; abundance: .; CDR3nt: TGTGCCAGCAGTTTCGGCAGGGGTAATCAGCCCCAGCATTTT; CDR3aa: CASSFGRGNQPQHF
d_gene: .; j_gene: TRBJ1-6; v_gene: TRBV7-9; abundance: .; CDR3nt: TGTGCCAGCAGCTTAGACGACAGAAAGGATTCACCCCTCCACTTT; CDR3aa: CASSLDDRKDSPLHF
d_gene: .; j_gene: TRBJ1-2; v_gene: TRBV7-9; abundance: .; CDR3nt: TGTGCCAGCAGCTTTGACAGACTGAACTATGGCTACACCTTC; CDR3aa: CASSFDRLNYGYTF
d_gene: .; j_gene: TRBJ2-7; v_gene: TRBV3-1/TRBV3-2; abundance: .; CDR3nt: TGTGCCAGCAGCCAAGATGCGGATTACGGGTACGAGCAGTACTTC; CDR3aa: CASSQDADYGYEQYF
d_gene: .; j_gene: TRBJ1-1; v_gene: TRBV11-2; abundance: .; CDR3nt: TGTGCCAGCAGCTTATGGCAGGGGCCCACTGAAGCTTTCTTT; CDR3aa: CASSLWQGPTEAFF
d_gene: .; j_gene: TRBJ1-2; v_gene: TRBV6-5; abundance: .; CDR3nt: TGTGCCAGCAGTTACTCCGGGAGCAACTATGGCTACACCTTC; CDR3aa: CASSYSGSNYGYTF
d_gene: .; j_gene: TRBJ1-1; v_gene: TRBV19; abundance: .; CDR3nt: TGTGCCAGTAGTATAAGCCAGGGCACTGAAGCTTTCTTT; CDR3aa: CASSISQGTEAFF
d_gene: .; j_gene: TRBJ1-2; v_gene: TRBV5-1; abundance: .; CDR3nt: TGCGCCAGCAGCTTGGACACAGGTAGCTACACCTTC; CDR3aa: CASSLDTGSYTF
d_gene: TRBD1; j_gene: TRBJ1-4; v_gene: TRBV9; abundance: .; CDR3nt: TGTGCCAGCAGCGTAGGTCCAGGGGGGGAAAAACTGTTTTTT; CDR3aa: CASSVGPGGEKLFF
d_gene: TRBD1; j_gene: TRBJ1-2; v_gene: TRBV4-2; abundance: .; CDR3nt: TGTGCCAGCAGCCAAGATAATGGAGACAGGGACTATGGCTACACCTTC; CDR3aa: CASSQDNGDRDYGYTF
d_gene: .; j_gene: TRBJ2-7; v_gene: TRBV18; abundance: .; CDR3nt: TGTGCCAGCTCACCATCGGCCGGGTCCTACGAGCAGTACTTC; CDR3aa: CASSPSAGSYEQYF
d_gene: .; j_gene: TRBJ1-1; v_gene: TRBV18; abundance: .; CDR3nt: TGTGCCAGCTCACCTGTCAGGGAGGACACTGAAGCTTTCTTT; CDR3aa: CASSPVREDTEAFF
d_gene: TRBD1; j_gene: TRBJ1-1; v_gene: TRBV6-5; abundance: .; CDR3nt: TGTGCCAGCGTTAAGACAGGGGGCATTGAAGCTTTCTTT; CDR3aa: CASVKTGGIEAFF
d_gene: TRBD2; j_gene: TRBJ2-7; v_gene: TRBV5-1; abundance: few; CDR3nt: TGCGCCAGCAGCTTAGCGGGAGCCCGGTACGAGCAGTACTTC; CDR3aa: CASSLAGARYEQYF
d_gene: .; j_gene: TRBJ2-2; v_gene: TRBV4-2; abundance: once; CDR3nt: TGTGCCAGCAGCCAGGGCGGGGATACGAACACCGGGGAGCTGTTTTTT; CDR3aa: CASSQGGDTNTGELFF
d_gene: .; j_gene: TRBJ2-5; v_gene: TRBV2; abundance: .; CDR3nt: TGTGCCAGCAGTTCTCCCTCCTTTGAGGGAGGAGGGTGGGCCCAGTACTTC; CDR3aa: CASSSPSFEGGGWAQYF
d_gene: TRBD2; j_gene: TRBJ2-1; v_gene: TRBV5-5; abundance: .; CDR3nt: TGTGCCAGCAGCCCGACCGGGACTAGCGGGACCGAGCAGTTCTTC; CDR3aa: CASSPTGTSGTEQFF
d_gene: TRBD2; j_gene: TRBJ2-6; v_gene: TRBV6-2/TRBV6-3; abundance: many; CDR3nt: TGTGCCAGCAGCTCGGGACTAGCGGACTTTAGCTCTGGGGCCAACGTCCTGACTTTC; CDR3aa: CASSSGLADFSSGANVLTF
d_gene: .; j_gene: TRBJ1-6; v_gene: TRBV7-8; abundance: .; CDR3nt: TGTGCCAGCAGCTCAAGCGGGCAAGAAAATTCACCCCTCCACTTT; CDR3aa: CASSSSGQENSPLHF
d_gene: .; j_gene: TRBJ2-1; v_gene: TRBV2; abundance: .; CDR3nt: TGTGCCAGCAGTCCCGGGGAAAGCCATGAGCAGTTCTTC; CDR3aa: CASSPGESHEQFF
d_gene: TRBD1; j_gene: TRBJ1-2; v_gene: TRBV2; abundance: .; CDR3nt: TGTGCCAGCAGTGGGGAGACAGGGTCAGGCCATGGCTACACCTTC; CDR3aa: CASSGETGSGHGYTF
d_gene: TRBD1; j_gene: TRBJ2-2; v_gene: TRBV18; abundance: .; CDR3nt: TGTGCCAGCTCGAAAAGATATCCGGGACAGGACGTCACCGGGGAGCTGTTTTTT; CDR3aa: CASSKRYPGQDVTGELFF
d_gene: .; j_gene: TRBJ1-2; v_gene: TRBV7-8; abundance: .; CDR3nt: TGTGCCAGCAGCTTAGTCGGGCGGGGGGGAAACTATGGCTACACCTTC; CDR3aa: CASSLVGRGGNYGYTF
d_gene: TRBD2; j_gene: TRBJ2-3; v_gene: TRBV6-5; abundance: .; CDR3nt: TGTGCCAGCAGACAAGCGGGAGCCACAGATACGCAGTATTTT; CDR3aa: CASRQAGATDTQYF